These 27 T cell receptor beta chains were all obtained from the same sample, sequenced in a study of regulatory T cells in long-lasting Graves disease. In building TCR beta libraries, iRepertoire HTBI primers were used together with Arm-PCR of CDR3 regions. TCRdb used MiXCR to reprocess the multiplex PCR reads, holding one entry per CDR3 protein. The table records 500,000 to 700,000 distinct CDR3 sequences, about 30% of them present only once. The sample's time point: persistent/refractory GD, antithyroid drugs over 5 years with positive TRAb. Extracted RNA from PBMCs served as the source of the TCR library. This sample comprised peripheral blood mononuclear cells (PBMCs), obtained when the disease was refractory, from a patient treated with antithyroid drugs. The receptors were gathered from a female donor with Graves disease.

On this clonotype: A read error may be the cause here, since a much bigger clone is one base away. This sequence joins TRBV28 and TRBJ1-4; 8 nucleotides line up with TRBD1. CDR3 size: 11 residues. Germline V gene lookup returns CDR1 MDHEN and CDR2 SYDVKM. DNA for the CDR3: TGTGCCAGCAGCCTCCCAGGGGGCCTGCGGTTT. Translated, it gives CASSLPGGLRF.

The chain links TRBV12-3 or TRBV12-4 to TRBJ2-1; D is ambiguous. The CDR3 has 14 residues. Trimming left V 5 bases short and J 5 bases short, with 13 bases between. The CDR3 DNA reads TGTGCCAGCAGTCTAGGGTCTGATAACAATGAGCAGTTCTTC. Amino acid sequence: CASSLGSDNNEQFF.

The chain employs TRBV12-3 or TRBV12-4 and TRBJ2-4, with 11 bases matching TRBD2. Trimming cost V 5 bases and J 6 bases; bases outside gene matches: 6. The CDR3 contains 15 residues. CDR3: CASSLSGRALNIQYF. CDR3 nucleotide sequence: TGTGCCAGCAGTCTTAGCGGGAGGGCCTTAAACATTCAGTACTTC.

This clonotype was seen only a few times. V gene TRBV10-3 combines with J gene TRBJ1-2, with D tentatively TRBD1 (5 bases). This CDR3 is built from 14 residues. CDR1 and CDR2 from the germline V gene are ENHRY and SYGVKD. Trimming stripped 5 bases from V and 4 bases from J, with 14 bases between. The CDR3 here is CAISFRGESYGYTF. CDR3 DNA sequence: TGTGCCATCAGTTTTAGGGGAGAAAGCTATGGCTACACCTTC.

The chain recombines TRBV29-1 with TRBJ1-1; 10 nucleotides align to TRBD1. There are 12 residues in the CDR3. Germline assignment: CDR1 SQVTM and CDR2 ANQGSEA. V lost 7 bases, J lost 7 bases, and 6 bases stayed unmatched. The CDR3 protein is CSGGQGDNEAFF. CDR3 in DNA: TGCAGCGGCGGACAGGGGGACAATGAAGCTTTCTTT.

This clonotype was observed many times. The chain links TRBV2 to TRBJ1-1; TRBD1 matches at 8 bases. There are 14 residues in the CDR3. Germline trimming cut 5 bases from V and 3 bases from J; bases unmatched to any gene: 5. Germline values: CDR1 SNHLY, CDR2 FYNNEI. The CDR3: CASSRQGRHTEAFF. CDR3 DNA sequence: TGTGCCAGCAGTAGACAGGGGAGGCACACTGAAGCTTTCTTT.

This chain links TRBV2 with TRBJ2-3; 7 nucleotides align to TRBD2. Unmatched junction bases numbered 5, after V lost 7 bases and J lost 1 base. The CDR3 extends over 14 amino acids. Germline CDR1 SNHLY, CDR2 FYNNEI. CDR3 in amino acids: CASKTSVRTDTQYF. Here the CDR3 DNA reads TGTGCCAGCAAAACTAGCGTACGCACAGATACGCAGTATTTT.

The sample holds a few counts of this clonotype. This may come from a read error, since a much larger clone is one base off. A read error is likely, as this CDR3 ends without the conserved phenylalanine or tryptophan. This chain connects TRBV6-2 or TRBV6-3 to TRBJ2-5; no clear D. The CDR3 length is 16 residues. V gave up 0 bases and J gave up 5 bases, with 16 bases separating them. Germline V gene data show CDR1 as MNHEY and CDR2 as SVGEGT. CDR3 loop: CASSYSRSGDVETQYL. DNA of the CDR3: TGTGCCAGCAGTTACTCTCGGAGTGGGGATGTGGAGACCCAGTACCTC.

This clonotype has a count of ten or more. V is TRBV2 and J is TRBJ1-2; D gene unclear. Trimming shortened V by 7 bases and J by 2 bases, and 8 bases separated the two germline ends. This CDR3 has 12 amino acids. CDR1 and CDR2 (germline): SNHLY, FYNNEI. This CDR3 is CASTEGNYGYTF. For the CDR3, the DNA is TGTGCCAGCACGGAGGGAAACTATGGCTACACCTTC.

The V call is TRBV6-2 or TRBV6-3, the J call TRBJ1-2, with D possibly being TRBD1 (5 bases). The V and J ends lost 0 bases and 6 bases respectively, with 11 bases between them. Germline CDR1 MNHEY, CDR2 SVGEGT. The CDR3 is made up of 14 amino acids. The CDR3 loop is CASSYSGRDHGYTF. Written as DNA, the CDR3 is TGTGCCAGCAGTTACTCGGGCAGGGACCATGGCTACACCTTC.

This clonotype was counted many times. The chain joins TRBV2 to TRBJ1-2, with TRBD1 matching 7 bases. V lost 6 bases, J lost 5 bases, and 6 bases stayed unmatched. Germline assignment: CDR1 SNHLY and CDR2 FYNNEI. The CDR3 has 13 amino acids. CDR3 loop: CASSGTAVYGYTF. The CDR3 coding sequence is TGTGCCAGCAGCGGGACAGCTGTGTATGGCTACACCTTC.

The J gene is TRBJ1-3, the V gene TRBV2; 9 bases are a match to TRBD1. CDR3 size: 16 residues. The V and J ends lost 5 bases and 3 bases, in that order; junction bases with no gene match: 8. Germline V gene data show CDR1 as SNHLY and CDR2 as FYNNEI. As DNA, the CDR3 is TGTGCCAGCAGTTGGACAGGGGCGGTACGTGGAAACACCATATATTTT. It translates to CASSWTGAVRGNTIYF.

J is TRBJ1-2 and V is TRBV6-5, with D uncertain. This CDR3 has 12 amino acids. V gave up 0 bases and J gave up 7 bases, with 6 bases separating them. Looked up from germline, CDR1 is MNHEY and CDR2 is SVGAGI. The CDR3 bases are TGTGCCAGCAGTTACTCGATCGGTGGCTACACCTTC. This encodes CASSYSIGGYTF.

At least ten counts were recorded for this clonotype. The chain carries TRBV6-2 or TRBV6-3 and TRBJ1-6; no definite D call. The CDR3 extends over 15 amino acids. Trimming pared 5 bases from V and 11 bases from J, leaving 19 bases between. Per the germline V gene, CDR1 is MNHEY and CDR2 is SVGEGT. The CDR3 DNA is TGTGCCAGCAGTCGATCGACGGGTGGTGGAACACCCCTCCACTTT. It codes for CASSRSTGGGTPLHF.

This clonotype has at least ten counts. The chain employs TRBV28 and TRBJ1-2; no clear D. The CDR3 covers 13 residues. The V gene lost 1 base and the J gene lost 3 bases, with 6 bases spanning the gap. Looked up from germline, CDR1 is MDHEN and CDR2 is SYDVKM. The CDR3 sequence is CASSLFRDYGYTF. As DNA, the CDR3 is TGTGCCAGCAGTTTATTCCGGGACTATGGCTACACCTTC.

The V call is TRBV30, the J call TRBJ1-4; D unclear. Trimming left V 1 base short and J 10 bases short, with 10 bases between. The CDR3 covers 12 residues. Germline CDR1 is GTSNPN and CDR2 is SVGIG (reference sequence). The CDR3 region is CAWSDPGGKLFF. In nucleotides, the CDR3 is TGTGCCTGGAGTGACCCAGGAGGAAAACTGTTTTTT.

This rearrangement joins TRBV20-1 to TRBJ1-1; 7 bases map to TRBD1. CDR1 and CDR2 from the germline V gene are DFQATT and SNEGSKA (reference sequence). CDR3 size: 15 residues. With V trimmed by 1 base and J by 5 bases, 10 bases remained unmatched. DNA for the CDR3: TGCAGTGCTAGAGTTAGACAGGGCGTGGGGACTGAAGCTTTCTTT. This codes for CSARVRQGVGTEAFF.

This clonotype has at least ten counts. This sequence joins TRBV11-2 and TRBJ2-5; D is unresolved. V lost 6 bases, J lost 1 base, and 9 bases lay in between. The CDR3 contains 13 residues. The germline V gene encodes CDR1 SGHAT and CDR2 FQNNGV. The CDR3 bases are TGTGCCAGCAGTTTTGGGGTCCAAGAGACCCAGTACTTC. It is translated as CASSFGVQETQYF.

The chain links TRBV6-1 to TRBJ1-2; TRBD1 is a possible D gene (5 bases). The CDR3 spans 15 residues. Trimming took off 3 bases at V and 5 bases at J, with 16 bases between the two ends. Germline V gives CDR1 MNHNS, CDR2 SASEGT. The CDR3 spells CASSENIREGYGYTF. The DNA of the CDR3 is TGTGCCAGCAGTGAGAATATCAGGGAGGGGTATGGCTACACCTTC.

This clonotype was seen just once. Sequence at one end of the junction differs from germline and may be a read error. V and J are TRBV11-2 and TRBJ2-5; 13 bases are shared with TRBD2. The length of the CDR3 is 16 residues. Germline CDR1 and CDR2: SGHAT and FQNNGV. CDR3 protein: CASNLGTSGTQETQYF. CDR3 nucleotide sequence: TGTGCCAGCAACTTAGGGACTAGCGGGACTCAAGAGACCCAGTACTTC.

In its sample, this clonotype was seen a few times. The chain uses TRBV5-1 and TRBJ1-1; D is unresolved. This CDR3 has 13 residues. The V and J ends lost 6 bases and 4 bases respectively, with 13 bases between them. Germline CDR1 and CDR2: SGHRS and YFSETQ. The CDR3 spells CASMDHTTTEAFF. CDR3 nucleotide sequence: TGCGCCAGCATGGATCACACGACCACTGAAGCTTTCTTT.

The CDR3 is CASRNDAGDTEAFF. The CDR3 coding sequence is TGTGCCAGCAGGAACGACGCAGGGGACACTGAAGCTTTCTTT. The V gene is TRBV6-1, the J gene TRBJ1-1, with D perhaps TRBD1 (6 bases). Germline CDR1 and CDR2: MNHNS and SASEGT. V was clipped by 6 bases and J by 3 bases, with 14 bases between them. There are 14 residues in the CDR3.

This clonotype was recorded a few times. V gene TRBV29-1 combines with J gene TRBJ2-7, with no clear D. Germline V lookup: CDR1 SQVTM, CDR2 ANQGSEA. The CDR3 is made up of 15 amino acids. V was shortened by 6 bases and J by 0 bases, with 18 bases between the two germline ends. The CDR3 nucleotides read TGCAGCGTCGCCGGTATCGCCGGTAGCTCCTACGAGCAGTACTTC. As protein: CSVAGIAGSSYEQYF.

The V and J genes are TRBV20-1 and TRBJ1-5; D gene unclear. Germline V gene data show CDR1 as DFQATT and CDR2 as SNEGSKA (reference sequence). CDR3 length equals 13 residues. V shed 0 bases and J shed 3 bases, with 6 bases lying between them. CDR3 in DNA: TGCAGTGCTAGAGAGGGCGTCAATCAGCCCCAGCATTTT. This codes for CSAREGVNQPQHF.

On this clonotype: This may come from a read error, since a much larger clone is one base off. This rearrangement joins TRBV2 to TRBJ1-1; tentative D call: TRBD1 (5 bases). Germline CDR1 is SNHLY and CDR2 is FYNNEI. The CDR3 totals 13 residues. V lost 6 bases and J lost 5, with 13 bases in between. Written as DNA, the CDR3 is TGTGCCAGCAGGGCGACAGAACCGACTGAAGCTTTCTTT. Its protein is CASRATEPTEAFF.

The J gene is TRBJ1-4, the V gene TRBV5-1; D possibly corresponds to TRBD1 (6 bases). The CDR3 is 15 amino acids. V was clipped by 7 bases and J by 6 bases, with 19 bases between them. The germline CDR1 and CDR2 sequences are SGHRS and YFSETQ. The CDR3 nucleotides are TGCGCCAGCTCTGTAGCGGGGGCGGTCGATGAAAAACTGTTTTTT. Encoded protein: CASSVAGAVDEKLFF.

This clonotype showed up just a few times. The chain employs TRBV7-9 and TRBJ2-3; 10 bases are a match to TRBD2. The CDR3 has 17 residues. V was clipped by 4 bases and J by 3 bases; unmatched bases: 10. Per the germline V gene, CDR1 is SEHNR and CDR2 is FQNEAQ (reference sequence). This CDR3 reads CASSSRAGSGRTDTQYF. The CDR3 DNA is TGTGCCAGCAGCTCCCGGGCGGGTAGCGGGAGGACAGATACGCAGTATTTT.